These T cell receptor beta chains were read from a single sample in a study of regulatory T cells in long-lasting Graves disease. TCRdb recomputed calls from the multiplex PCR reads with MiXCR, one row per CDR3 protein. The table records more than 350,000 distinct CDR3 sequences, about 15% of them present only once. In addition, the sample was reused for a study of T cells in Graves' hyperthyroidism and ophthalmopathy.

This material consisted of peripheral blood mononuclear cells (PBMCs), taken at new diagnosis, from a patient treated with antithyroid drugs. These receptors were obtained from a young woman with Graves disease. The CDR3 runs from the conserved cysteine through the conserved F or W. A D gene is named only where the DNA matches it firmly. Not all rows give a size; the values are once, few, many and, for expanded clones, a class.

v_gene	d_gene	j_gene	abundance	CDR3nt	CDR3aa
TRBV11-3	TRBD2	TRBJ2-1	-	TGTGCCAGCAGCTCCCCGCTAGCGGGAAAAGCCAATGAGCAGTTCTTC	CASSSPLAGKANEQFF
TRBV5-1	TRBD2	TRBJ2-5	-	TGCGCCAGCAGCTTCTGGACTAGGCTCCAAGAGACCCAGTACTTC	CASSFWTRLQETQYF
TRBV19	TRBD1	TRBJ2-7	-	TGTGCCAGTAGTCACTCCGGGACAGGGAGCTACTACGAGCAGTACTTC	CASSHSGTGSYYEQYF
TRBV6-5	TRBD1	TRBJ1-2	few	TGTGCCAGCAGTTCAATAGACAGGGGCGACTATGGCTACACCTTC	CASSSIDRGDYGYTF
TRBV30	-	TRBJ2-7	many	TGTGCCTGGAGCGACCTAACAGGGTTAGACTACGAGCAGTACTTC	CAWSDLTGLDYEQYF
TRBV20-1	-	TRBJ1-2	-	TGCAGTGCTAGCGGCTATGGCTACACCTTC	CSASGYGYTF
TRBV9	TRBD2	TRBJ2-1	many	TGTGCCAGCAGCCCTATAGCGGGAGTGGACAATGAGCAGTTCTTC	CASSPIAGVDNEQFF
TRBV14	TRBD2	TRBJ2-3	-	TGTGCCAGCAGCCTCGGGAGGGGGGTGCCGAATACGCAGTATTTT	CASSLGRGVPNTQYF
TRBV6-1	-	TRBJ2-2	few	TGTGCCAGCACAGGCAGCTACCCCGGGGAGCTGTTTTTT	CASTGSYPGELFF
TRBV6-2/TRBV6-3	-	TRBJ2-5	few	TGTGCCAGCAGTCCGGCCAGGGTTCAAGAGACCCAGTACTTC	CASSPARVQETQYF
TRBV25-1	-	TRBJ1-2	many	TGTGCCAGCAGTGACAGGGCGTTGGATGGCTACACCTTC	CASSDRALDGYTF
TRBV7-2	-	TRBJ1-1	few	TGTGCCAGCAGCTTGCGTTGGGGTGAAGCTTTCTTT	CASSLRWGEAFF
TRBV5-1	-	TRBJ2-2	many	TGCGCCAGCAGCTCTTACTACAGGGCCACCGGGGAGCTGTTTTTT	CASSSYYRATGELFF
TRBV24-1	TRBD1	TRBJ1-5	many	TGTGCCACCAGTGATTCACTCAGACAGGGGGATCCGCCCCAGCATTTT	CATSDSLRQGDPPQHF
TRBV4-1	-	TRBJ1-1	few	TGCGCCAGCAGCCATAGGGGGGGGAACACTGAAGCTTTCTTT	CASSHRGGNTEAFF
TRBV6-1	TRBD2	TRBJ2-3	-	TGTGCCAGCAGCCGACTAGCGGGAGTTGGGACAGATACGCAGTATTTT	CASSRLAGVGTDTQYF
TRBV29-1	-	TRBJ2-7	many	TGCAGCGTTGGGTACGGCTACGAGCAGTACTTC	CSVGYGYEQYF
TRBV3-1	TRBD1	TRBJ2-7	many	TGTGCCAGCACCGCGTCAGGGGGTCGTCCCTACGAGCAGTACTTC	CASTASGGRPYEQYF
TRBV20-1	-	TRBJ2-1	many	TGCAGTGCTCCCAGGGGAGGGCCTTTAAATGAGCAGTTCTTC	CSAPRGGPLNEQFF
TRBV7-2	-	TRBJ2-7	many	TGTGCCAGCAGCTTACAAGGAGAATCCTACGAGCAGTACTTC	CASSLQGESYEQYF
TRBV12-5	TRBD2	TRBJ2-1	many	TGTGCTAGTGGTTCCCCCGGGGGGACCTACAATGAGCAGTTCTTC	CASGSPGGTYNEQFF
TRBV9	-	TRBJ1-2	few	TGTGCCAGCAGCCCGGGGACGGGGGAAGAGTTCTATGGCTACACCTTC	CASSPGTGEEFYGYTF
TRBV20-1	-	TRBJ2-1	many	TGCAGTGCTAGAGATGTCAGGAACGACAATGAGCAGTTCTTC	CSARDVRNDNEQFF
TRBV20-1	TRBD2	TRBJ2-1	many	TGCAGTGCGACGACTAGCGCAACTACCTACAATGAGCAGTTCTTC	CSATTSATTYNEQFF
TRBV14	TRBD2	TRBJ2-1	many	TGTGCCAGCAGGTGGGCTAGCGGTGAGCAGTTCTTC	CASRWASGEQFF
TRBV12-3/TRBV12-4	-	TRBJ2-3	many	TGTGCCAGCAGTTTAAGGGGGCGGGAGAGCAGCACAGATACGCAGTATTTT	CASSLRGRESSTDTQYF
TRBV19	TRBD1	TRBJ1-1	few	TGTGCCAGCCTAAGGGGAACAGGGGGCACTGAAGCTTTCTTT	CASLRGTGGTEAFF
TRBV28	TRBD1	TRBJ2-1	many	TGTGCCAGCAGTTTCGCGTGGGACAGGGGGCACAATGAGCAGTTCTTC	CASSFAWDRGHNEQFF
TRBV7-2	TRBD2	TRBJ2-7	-	TGTGCCAGCAGCCCCTCTAGCGGGAGGGTCTACGAGCAGTACTTC	CASSPSSGRVYEQYF
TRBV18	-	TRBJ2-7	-	TGTGCCAGCTCACCGCTATCCAGCAGGGGGGGCTCCTACGAGCAGTACTTC	CASSPLSSRGGSYEQYF
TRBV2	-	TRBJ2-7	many	TGTGCCAGCAGTGGCAGTCGATCCTACGAGCAGTACTTC	CASSGSRSYEQYF
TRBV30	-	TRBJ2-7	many	TGTGCCTGGAGTGGTGGCTTCGAGCAGTACTTC	CAWSGGFEQYF